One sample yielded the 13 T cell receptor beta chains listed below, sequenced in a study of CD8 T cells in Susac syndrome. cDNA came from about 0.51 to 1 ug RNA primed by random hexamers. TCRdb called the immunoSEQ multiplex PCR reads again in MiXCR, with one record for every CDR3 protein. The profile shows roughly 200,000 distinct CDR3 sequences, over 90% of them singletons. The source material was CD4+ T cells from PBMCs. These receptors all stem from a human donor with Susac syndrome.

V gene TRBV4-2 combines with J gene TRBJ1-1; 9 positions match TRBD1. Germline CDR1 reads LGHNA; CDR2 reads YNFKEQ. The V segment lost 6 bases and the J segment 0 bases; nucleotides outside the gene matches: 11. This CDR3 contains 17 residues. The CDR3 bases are TGTGCCAGCAGTCCAACCGGGACAGGGAGCATGAACACTGAAGCTTTCTTT. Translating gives CASSPTGTGSMNTEAFF.

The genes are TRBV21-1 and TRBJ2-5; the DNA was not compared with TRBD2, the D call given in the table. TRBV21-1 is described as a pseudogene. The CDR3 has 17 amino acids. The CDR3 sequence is CASSKGGLAGLQETQYF. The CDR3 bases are TGTGCCAGCAGCAAAGGGGGACTAGCGGGTCTCCAAGAGACCCAGTACTTC.

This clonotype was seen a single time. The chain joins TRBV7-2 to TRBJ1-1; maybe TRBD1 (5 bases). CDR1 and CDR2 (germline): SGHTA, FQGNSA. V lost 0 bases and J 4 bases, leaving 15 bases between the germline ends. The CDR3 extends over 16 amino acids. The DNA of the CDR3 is TGTGCCAGCAGCTTAGCAACCGCGGGGGGGATCACTGAAGCTTTCTTT. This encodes CASSLATAGGITEAFF.

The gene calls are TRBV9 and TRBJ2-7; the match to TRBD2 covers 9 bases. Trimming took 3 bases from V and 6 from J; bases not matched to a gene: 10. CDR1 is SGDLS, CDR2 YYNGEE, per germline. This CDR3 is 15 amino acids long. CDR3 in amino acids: CASSAIAGAHSEQYF. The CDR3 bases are TGTGCCAGCAGCGCTATAGCGGGAGCCCATTCCGAGCAGTACTTC.

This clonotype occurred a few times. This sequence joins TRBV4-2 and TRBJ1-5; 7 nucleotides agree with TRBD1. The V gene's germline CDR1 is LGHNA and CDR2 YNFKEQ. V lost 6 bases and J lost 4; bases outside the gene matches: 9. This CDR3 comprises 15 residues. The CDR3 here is CASSLDRAGNQPQHF. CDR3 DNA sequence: TGTGCCAGCAGTCTCGACAGGGCGGGAAATCAGCCCCAGCATTTT.

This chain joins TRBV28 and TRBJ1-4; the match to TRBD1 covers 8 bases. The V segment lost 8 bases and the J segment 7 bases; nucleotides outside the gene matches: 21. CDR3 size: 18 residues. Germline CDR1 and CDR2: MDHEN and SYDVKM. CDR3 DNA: TGTGCCAGCCTTAGGAGCAGGTTCGGTGGGACAGGACGTGAAAAACTGTTTTTT. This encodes CASLRSRFGGTGREKLFF.

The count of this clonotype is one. The CDR3 DNA follows: TGTGCCAGCAGCTTGGAGGGGTTGGTGAACACTGAAGCTTTCTTT. Its protein product is CASSLEGLVNTEAFF. The chain carries TRBV5-4 and TRBJ1-1; maybe TRBD1 (5 bases). Germline CDR1 and CDR2: SGHNT and YYREEE (reference sequence). The CDR3 has 15 residues. V lost 0 bases, J lost 0 bases, and 9 bases lay in between.

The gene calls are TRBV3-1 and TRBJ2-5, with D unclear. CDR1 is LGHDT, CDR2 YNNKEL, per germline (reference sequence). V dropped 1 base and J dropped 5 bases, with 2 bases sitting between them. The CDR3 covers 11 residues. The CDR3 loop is CASSQAETQYF. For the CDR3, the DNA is TGTGCCAGCAGCCAAGCTGAGACCCAGTACTTC.

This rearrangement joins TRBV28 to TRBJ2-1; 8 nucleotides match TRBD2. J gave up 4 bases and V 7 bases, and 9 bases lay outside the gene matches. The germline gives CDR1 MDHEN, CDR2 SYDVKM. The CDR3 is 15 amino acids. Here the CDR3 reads CASIATGGQYNEQFF. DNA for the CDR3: TGTGCCAGCATCGCGACGGGGGGGCAGTACAATGAGCAGTTCTTC.

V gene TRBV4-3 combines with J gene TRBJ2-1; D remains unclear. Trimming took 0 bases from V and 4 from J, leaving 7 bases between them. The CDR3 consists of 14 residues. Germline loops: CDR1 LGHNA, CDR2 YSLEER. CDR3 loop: CASSQDSGYNEQFF. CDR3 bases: TGCGCCAGCAGCCAAGATTCCGGGTACAATGAGCAGTTCTTC.

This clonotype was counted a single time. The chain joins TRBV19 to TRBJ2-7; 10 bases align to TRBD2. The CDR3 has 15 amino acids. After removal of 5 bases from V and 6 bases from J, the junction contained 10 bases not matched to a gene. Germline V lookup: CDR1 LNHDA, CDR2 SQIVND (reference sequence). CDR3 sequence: CASSSGTSVRGEQYF. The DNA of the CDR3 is TGTGCCAGTAGTTCCGGGACTAGCGTAAGAGGCGAGCAGTACTTC.

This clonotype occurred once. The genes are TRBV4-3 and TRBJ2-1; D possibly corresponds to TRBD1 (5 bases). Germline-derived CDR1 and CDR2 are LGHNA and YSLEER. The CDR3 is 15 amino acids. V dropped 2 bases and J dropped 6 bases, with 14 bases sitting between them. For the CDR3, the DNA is TGCGCCAGCAGCCAATATTCAATCCAGGGCAATGAGCAGTTCTTC. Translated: CASSQYSIQGNEQFF.

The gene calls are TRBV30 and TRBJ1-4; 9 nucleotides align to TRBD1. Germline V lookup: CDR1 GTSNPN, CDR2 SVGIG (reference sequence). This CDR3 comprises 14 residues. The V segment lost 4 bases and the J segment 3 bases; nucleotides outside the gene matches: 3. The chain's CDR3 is CAWTRDRANEKLFF. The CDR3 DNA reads TGTGCCTGGACCCGGGACAGGGCTAATGAAAAACTGTTTTTT.